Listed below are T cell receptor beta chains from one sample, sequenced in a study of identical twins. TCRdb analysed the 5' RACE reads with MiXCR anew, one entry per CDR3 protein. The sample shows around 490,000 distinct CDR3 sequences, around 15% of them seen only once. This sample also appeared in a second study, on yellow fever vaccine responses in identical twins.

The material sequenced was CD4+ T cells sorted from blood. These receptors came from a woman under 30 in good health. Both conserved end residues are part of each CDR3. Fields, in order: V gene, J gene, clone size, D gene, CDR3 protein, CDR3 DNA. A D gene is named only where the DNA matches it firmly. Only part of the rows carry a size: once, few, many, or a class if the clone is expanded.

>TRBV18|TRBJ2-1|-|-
CASSRAGTVNNEQFF
TGTGCCAGCTCACGAGCCGGGACGGTAAACAATGAGCAGTTCTTC
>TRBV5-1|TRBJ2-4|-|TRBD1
CASRQTGQGRDIQYF
TGCGCCAGCCGCCAGACGGGACAGGGACGGGACATTCAGTACTTC
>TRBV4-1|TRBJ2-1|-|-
CASSQVAVGFYNEQFF
TGCGCCAGCAGCCAAGTAGCCGTCGGTTTTTACAATGAGCAGTTCTTC
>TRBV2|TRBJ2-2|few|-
CASSESPLGTGELFF
TGTGCCAGCAGTGAATCCCCCCTGGGGACCGGGGAGCTGTTTTTT
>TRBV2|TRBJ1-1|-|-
CASSETSIEAFF
TGTGCCAGCAGTGAAACCAGCATTGAAGCTTTCTTT
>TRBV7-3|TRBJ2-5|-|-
CASSLTAQETQYF
TGTGCCAGCAGCTTAACGGCCCAAGAGACCCAGTACTTC
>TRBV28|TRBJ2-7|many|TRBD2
CASSLWTSGSYEQYF
TGTGCCAGCAGTCTCTGGACTAGCGGTTCCTACGAGCAGTACTTC
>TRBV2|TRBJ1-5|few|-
CASSEAGVRQPQHF
TGTGCCAGCAGTGAGGCTGGGGTTCGTCAGCCCCAGCATTTT
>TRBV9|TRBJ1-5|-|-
CASSGAGYNQPQHF
TGTGCCAGCAGCGGGGCCGGGTACAATCAGCCCCAGCATTTT
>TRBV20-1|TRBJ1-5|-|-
CSAEPPNQPQHF
TGCAGTGCTGAGCCCCCTAATCAGCCCCAGCATTTT
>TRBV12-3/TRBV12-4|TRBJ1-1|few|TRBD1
CASSLDRAVTEAFF
TGTGCCAGCAGCCTTGACAGGGCGGTCACTGAAGCTTTCTTT
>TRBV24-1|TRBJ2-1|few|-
CATSAPDAGGLSNEQFF
TGTGCCACCAGTGCCCCCGACGCAGGGGGGCTTAGCAATGAGCAGTTCTTC
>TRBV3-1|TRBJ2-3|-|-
CASSPGCWGKSDTQYF
TGTGCCAGCAGCCCGGGTTGTTGGGGTAAATCAGATACGCAGTATTTT
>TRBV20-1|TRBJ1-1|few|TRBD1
CSARDPGQGATEAFF
TGCAGTGCTAGAGATCCGGGACAGGGGGCCACTGAAGCTTTCTTT
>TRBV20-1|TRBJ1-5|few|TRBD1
CSGSRGLDNQPQHF
TGCAGTGGGTCTAGGGGGCTCGACAATCAGCCCCAGCATTTT
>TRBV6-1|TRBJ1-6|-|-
CASSGGRGASPLHF
TGTGCCAGCAGTGGAGGCAGGGGCGCCTCCCCCCTCCACTTT
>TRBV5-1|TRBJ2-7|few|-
CASSLVASHLPYEQYF
TGCGCCAGCAGCTTGGTCGCTAGCCACTTACCCTACGAGCAGTACTTC
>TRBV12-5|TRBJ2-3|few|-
CASGPPLAFGTQYF
TGTGCTAGTGGCCCCCCCCTAGCTTTTGGAACGCAGTATTTT
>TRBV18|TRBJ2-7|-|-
CASSATLRDTSYEQYF
TGTGCCAGCTCAGCGACCCTCCGGGACACTTCCTACGAGCAGTACTTC
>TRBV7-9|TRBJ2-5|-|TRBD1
CASSPTTGGETQYF
TGTGCCAGCAGCCCGACGACAGGGGGAGAGACCCAGTACTTC
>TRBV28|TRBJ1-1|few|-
CGSRRRQTEAFF
TGTGGTTCGCGACGCCGACAAACTGAAGCTTTCTTT
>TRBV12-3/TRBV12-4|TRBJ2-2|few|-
CATAWRVIGELFF
TGTGCCACCGCCTGGAGGGTAATCGGGGAGCTGTTTTTT
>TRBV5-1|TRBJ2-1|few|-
CASSLNVQGTAQFF
TGCGCCAGCAGCTTGAACGTGCAGGGGACTGCTCAGTTCTTC
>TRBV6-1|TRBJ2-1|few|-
CATRRGVTLNEQFF
TGTGCCACCCGAAGGGGGGTAACATTAAATGAGCAGTTCTTC
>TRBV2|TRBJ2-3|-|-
CASSAAFTDTQYF
TGTGCCAGCAGTGCTGCGTTCACAGATACGCAGTATTTT
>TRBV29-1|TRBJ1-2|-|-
CSAADNLGYTF
TGCAGCGCAGCCGACAACTTAGGCTACACCTTC
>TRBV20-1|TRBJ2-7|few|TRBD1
CSARDGTGGFGYEQYF
TGCAGTGCTAGAGACGGAACAGGGGGCTTTGGGTACGAGCAGTACTTC
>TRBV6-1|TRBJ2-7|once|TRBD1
CASRGGTGSYEQYF
TGTGCCAGCAGGGGCGGGACAGGGAGCTACGAGCAGTACTTC
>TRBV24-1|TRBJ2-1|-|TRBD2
CATAGGYNEQFF
TGTGCCACTGCGGGGGGTTACAATGAGCAGTTCTTC
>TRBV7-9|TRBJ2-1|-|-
CASSLAAVEQFF
TGTGCCAGCAGCTTAGCGGCGGTTGAGCAGTTCTTC
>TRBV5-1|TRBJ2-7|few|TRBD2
CASSATSGRTYEQYF
TGCGCCAGCAGCGCCACTAGCGGGAGAACCTACGAGCAGTACTTC
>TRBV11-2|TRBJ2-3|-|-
CASREVAASTDTQYF
TGTGCCAGCAGGGAAGTAGCGGCTAGCACAGATACGCAGTATTTT
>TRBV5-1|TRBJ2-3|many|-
CASRGGGSSSDTQYF
TGCGCCAGCAGGGGCGGGGGCTCTTCGTCAGATACGCAGTATTTT
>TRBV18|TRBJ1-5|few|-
CASSSREGNQPQHF
TGTGCCAGCTCATCGCGGGAGGGCAATCAGCCCCAGCATTTT
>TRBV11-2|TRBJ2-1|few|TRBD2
CASSLVRGLAGGSGFF
TGTGCCAGCAGCTTAGTTCGCGGACTAGCGGGGGGGAGCGGGTTCTTC
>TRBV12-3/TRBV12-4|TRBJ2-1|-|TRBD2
CASSQLAGTYNEQFF
TGTGCCAGCAGCCAGTTAGCGGGTACATACAATGAGCAGTTCTTC
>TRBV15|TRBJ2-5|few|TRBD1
CATSRDRPGTGEETQYF
TGTGCCACCAGCAGAGATAGGCCCGGGACAGGGGAAGAGACCCAGTACTTC
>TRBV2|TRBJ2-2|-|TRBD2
CASIRGGANTGELFF
TGTGCCAGCATTCGTGGGGGGGCGAACACCGGGGAGCTGTTTTTT
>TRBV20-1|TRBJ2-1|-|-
CSANPGPDNEQFF
TGCAGTGCTAATCCGGGACCCGACAATGAGCAGTTCTTC
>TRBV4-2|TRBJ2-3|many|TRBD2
CASSQASGGPTSTDTQYF
TGTGCCAGCAGCCAAGCTAGCGGGGGGCCCACTAGCACAGATACGCAGTATTTT
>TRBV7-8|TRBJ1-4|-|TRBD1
CASSPRQGGTNEKLFF
TGTGCCAGCAGCCCACGACAGGGTGGCACTAATGAAAAACTGTTTTTT
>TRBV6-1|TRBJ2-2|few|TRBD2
CAATERGHTGELFF
TGTGCCGCTACTGAGCGGGGCCACACCGGGGAGCTGTTTTTT
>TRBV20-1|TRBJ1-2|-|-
CSASRQVDDYGYTF
TGCAGTGCTAGCAGACAGGTCGACGACTATGGCTACACCTTC
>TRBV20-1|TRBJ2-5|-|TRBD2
CSALPSGKQETQYF
TGCAGTGCTTTGCCTAGCGGGAAACAAGAGACCCAGTACTTC
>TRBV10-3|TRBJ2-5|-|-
CAISAGQGQGLAQYF
TGTGCCATCAGCGCCGGGCAGGGTCAGGGTTTGGCCCAGTACTTC
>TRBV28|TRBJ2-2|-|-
CAITGSWLHTGELFF
TGTGCCATCACGGGGTCTTGGCTTCACACCGGGGAGCTGTTTTTT
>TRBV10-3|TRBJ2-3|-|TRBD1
CAIRADRVFTDTQYF
TGTGCCATCAGGGCGGACAGGGTGTTCACAGATACGCAGTATTTT
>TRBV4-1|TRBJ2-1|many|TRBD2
CASSQDKLAGVGEQFF
TGCGCCAGCAGCCAAGACAAACTAGCGGGAGTTGGTGAGCAGTTCTTC
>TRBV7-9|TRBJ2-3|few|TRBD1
CASSLLDRSTDTQYF
TGTGCCAGCAGCCTTTTGGACAGGAGCACAGATACGCAGTATTTT